This entry lists 14 T cell receptor beta chains sequenced from one sample in a study of blood T cell repertoires in COVID-19. TCRdb keeps only in-frame clones here, not all; method: immunoSEQ multiplex PCR. The data hold 90,000 or so clones, with around 88% observed a single time. Sequenced input: peripheral blood. The receptors come from a man aged 55 to 70 with acute or convalescent COVID-19.

This chain uses TRBV3-1 (or the pseudogene TRBV3-2) with TRBJ2-7; 13 bases are a match to TRBD2. V was pared by 1 base and J by 5 bases, with 8 bases of the junction left unmatched. The CDR3 spans 17 residues. Germline V gene sequence: CDR1 LGHDT, CDR2 YNNKEL (reference sequence). The CDR3 loop is CASSQGVTSGRDHEQYF. As DNA, the CDR3 is TGTGCCAGCAGCCAAGGCGTAACTAGCGGGAGGGACCACGAGCAGTACTTC.

This clone came up once. This chain links TRBV10-2 with TRBJ2-7, with 16 bases aligning to TRBD2. V gave up 10 bases and J gave up 2 bases; unmatched junction bases: 11. Germline V lookup: CDR1 WSHSY, CDR2 SAAADI. CDR3 size: 17 residues. The CDR3 region has the DNA TGCGCCACCATACAGGGGACTAGCGGGAGGGCCGCCTACGAGCAGTACTTC. It specifies CATIQGTSGRAAYEQYF.

This clone was found once. This chain uses TRBV6-1 with TRBJ1-2; perhaps TRBD1 as D (5 bases). Trimming shortened V by 0 bases and J by 8 bases, and 10 bases separated the two germline ends. Germline lookup yields CDR1 MNHNS and CDR2 SASEGT. The CDR3 has 13 residues. This CDR3 reads CASSEARGSGYTF. The CDR3 DNA follows: TGTGCCAGCAGTGAAGCAAGGGGCTCGGGCTACACCTTC.

The V and J genes are TRBV4-1 and TRBJ2-2; 8 bases line up with TRBD1. In germline, CDR1 is MGHRA, CDR2 YSYEKL. The CDR3 spans 16 residues. J was trimmed by 3 bases and V by 1 base; bases with no gene match: 4. CDR3 protein: CASSQGQGADTGELFF. In nucleotides, the CDR3 is TGCGCCAGCAGCCAAGGGCAGGGGGCGGACACCGGGGAGCTGTTTTTT.

This rearrangement joins TRBV5-4 to TRBJ2-4, with D maybe TRBD1 (6 bases). This CDR3 comprises 14 residues. CDR1 SGHNT and CDR2 YYREEE come from the germline V gene (reference sequence). Trimming shortened V by 2 bases and J by 1 base, and 7 bases separated the two germline ends. The CDR3 region is CASSFQGAKNIQYF. In DNA, the CDR3 is TGTGCCAGCAGCTTCCAGGGGGCCAAAAACATTCAGTACTTC.

This clone came up a few times. The chain joins TRBV7-9 to TRBJ1-4; TRBD1 matches at 8 bases. The CDR3 length is 14 residues. V shed 5 bases, J shed 5 bases, and the junction held 4 bases outside the gene matches. Germline lookup yields CDR1 SEHNR and CDR2 FQNEAQ (reference sequence). CDR3 in DNA: TGTGCCAGCAGCCCGACAGGGGACAATGAAAAACTGTTTTTT. This codes for CASSPTGDNEKLFF.

This sequence joins TRBV7-6 and TRBJ2-2, with 11 bases matching TRBD2. Germline CDR1 is SGHVS and CDR2 is FNYEAQ. Unmatched junction bases numbered 5, after V lost 5 bases and J lost 6 bases. The CDR3 contains 15 residues. CDR3 residues: CASSLLAGESGELFF. The DNA of the CDR3 is TGTGCCAGCAGCCTACTAGCGGGAGAATCCGGGGAGCTGTTTTTT.

The chain joins TRBV5-1 to TRBJ1-2; no reliable D call. The CDR3 contains 15 residues. The V gene lost 10 bases and the J gene lost 0 bases, with 19 bases spanning the gap. The germline gives CDR1 SGHRS, CDR2 YFSETQ. The CDR3 sequence: CAGREQPGTNYGYTF. The CDR3 bases are TGCGCCGGGCGGGAGCAACCGGGAACTAACTATGGCTACACCTTC.

The V gene is TRBV19, the J gene TRBJ2-7; weak D call: TRBD2 (5 bases). Germline V gene data show CDR1 as LNHDA and CDR2 as SQIVND (reference sequence). The CDR3 extends over 13 amino acids. V was cut by 6 bases and J by 5 bases, with 14 bases left in between. The CDR3 DNA sequence: TGTGCCAGTAGGAACCCCGGGGTCCACGAGCAGTACTTC. Amino acids: CASRNPGVHEQYF.

The genes are TRBV7-9 and TRBJ1-3; 8 nucleotides line up with TRBD1. This CDR3 region has 15 residues. J was trimmed by 2 bases and V by 2 bases; bases with no gene match: 2. Per the germline V gene, CDR1 is SEHNR and CDR2 is FQNEAQ (reference sequence). The CDR3, as DNA: TGTGCCAGCAGCTTAATGGACAGGGCTGGAAACACCATATATTTT. Translated: CASSLMDRAGNTIYF.

This chain uses TRBV5-1 with TRBJ2-2; D not resolved. The CDR3 totals 16 residues. Per the germline V gene, CDR1 is SGHRS and CDR2 is YFSETQ. Trimming shortened V by 0 bases and J by 4 bases, and 13 bases separated the two germline ends. The CDR3 loop is CASSLENPLFTGELFF. The CDR3 region has the DNA TGCGCCAGCAGCTTGGAAAACCCACTTTTCACCGGGGAGCTGTTTTTT.

The chain carries TRBV6-6 and TRBJ2-2; 11 bases are shared with TRBD2. CDR1 and CDR2 (germline): MNHNY, SVGAGI (reference sequence). V gave up 2 bases and J gave up 4 bases; unmatched junction bases: 0. The CDR3 is made up of 15 amino acids. The CDR3 DNA follows: TGTGCCAGCAGTTACGGACTAGCGGGCACCGGGGAGCTGTTTTTT. This sequence encodes CASSYGLAGTGELFF.

J is TRBJ2-3 and V is TRBV24-1; 11 nucleotides agree with TRBD2. The CDR3 length is 15 residues. J lost 1 base, V lost 6 bases, and 2 bases had no gene match. The germline CDR1 and CDR2 sequences are KGHDR and SFDVKD. The CDR3 here is CATSKTSGGTDTQYF. The CDR3 DNA sequence: TGTGCCACCAGTAAGACTAGCGGGGGCACAGATACGCAGTATTTT.

J is TRBJ2-5 and V is TRBV5-1; tentative D call: TRBD1 (5 bases). This CDR3 is built from 12 residues. Trimming left V 6 bases short and J 4 bases short, with 10 bases between. From germline, CDR1 is SGHRS and CDR2 YFSETQ. In DNA form, the CDR3 reads TGCGCCAGCACCCAGGGCGGAGAGACCCAGTACTTC. Protein: CASTQGGETQYF.